This T cell receptor beta chain came from a study of T cell responses to AZD1222 COVID-19 vaccine (dated by TCRdb to about 2021). The study in broad terms: A total of approximately 240 trial participants underwent TCR sequencing, of whom 200 to 220 received two doses of AZD1222 and approximately 25 received two doses of the MenACWY control vaccine. Trial participants were enrolled by age into 18-55, 56-69 and 70-plus year subgroups, with 148, 28 and 57 TCR-sequenced participants respectively.

In the germline V gene, CDR1 corresponds to MDHEN and CDR2 to SYDVKM. The CDR3 runs 13 residues from the cysteine to the phenylalanine. Only the CDR3 region is kept as DNA, spanning 39 bases read in frame from base 1. V loses 8 bases at its end and J loses 8 bases; junction bases beyond the gene matches: 11. Findings and caveats that apply to the study as a whole: Epitopes outside the regions mutated in the B.1.351 and B.1.1.7 variants were reportedly recognized by nearly half of the unique spike-specific TCRs. A significant rise in spike-specific TCR breadth and depth was observed after two AZD1222 doses relative to day 0 and relative to MenACWY recipients. Participants were mostly white British and included more females than males, and it was suggested by the authors that clonal diversity may have been underestimated. Only a handful of AZD1222 recipients were SARS-CoV-2 seropositive at baseline, limiting conclusions about previously exposed vaccinees. Because no day 14 peak-response samples were available, repertoires were characterized only after the peak T cell response. In the small 56-69-year group, the increase in depth fell short of significance, most likely because of low power. The whole spike protein was spanned by vaccine-associated CD4 TCRs, and dominant responses were seen in regions 160-218 and 743-854.

The sample's time point label, in plain terms: baseline before first vaccination. Vaccinee samples were obtained from the UK trials COV001 and COV002, which included a single-blind randomized controlled phase 2/3 trial of AZD1222 (ChAdOx1 nCoV-19) in healthy adults. For TCRbeta chain sequencing, PBMC samples were collected from trial participants at day 0 and at day 28 after the second dose. The CDR3 regions of human TCRbeta chains were analyzed by immunosequencing. In the original analysis: TCRs in the repertoires were matched against a reference library of SARS-CoV-2-specific TCRs that had been generated with the MIRA antigen-specificity platform. Breadth was defined as the fraction of unique TCRs that were SARS-CoV-2-associated, and depth was defined as the fraction of total T cells that were SARS-CoV-2-associated. Each spike-specific TCR was assigned to its reactive spike region and to a CD4 or CD8 class using the MIRA data. Log10-transformed breadth and depth values were compared by one-way ANOVA with Sidak's multiple comparisons tests. TCRdb obtained this table from immuneACCESS and retained in-frame rearrangements with V and J assigned. These tables miss some clones; where compared with another copy, unresolved V genes account for less than half of the shortfall, and the remainder is unexplained. The V and J calls and clone size come from that table; D and trimming were worked out from the DNA. The table kept for this sample lists 150,000 or so clones. The ten largest make up 2.2% of the sample.

Of note for this clone: Its binding antigen is unknown.

The sample was peripheral blood. The chain uses TRBV28 and TRBJ1-2; 7 bases in the junction line up with TRBD1. The receptor was derived from an adult in good health. The DNA reads as follows: TGTGCCAGCGGGGACAGAACGCATCGCGGCTACACCTTC. Its coded protein is CASGDRTHRGYTF.